Below, 17 T cell receptor beta chains from the same sample are listed, as sequenced in a study of OX40 agonist ivuxolimab in advanced cancers. The repertoire was sequenced with immunoSEQ multiplex PCR; TCRdb's copy has only in-frame clones and lacks some. The sample has around 56,000 clones; roughly 77% are singletons. Material: CD4+ or CD8+ T cells sorted from blood, obtained in a trial of the OX40 agonist ivuxolimab. These receptors all come from an adult with an advanced solid tumor such as melanoma, head and neck, liver or kidney cancer.

A few counts support this clone. The chain combines TRBV4-1 with TRBJ1-6; D not resolved. Looked up from germline, CDR1 is MGHRA and CDR2 is YSYEKL. The V and J ends lost 1 base and 6 bases respectively, with 13 bases between them. This CDR3 comprises 16 residues. This chain's CDR3 is CASSQVAGISNSPLHF. CDR3 sequence (DNA): TGCGCCAGCAGCCAAGTCGCGGGTATCTCTAATTCACCCCTCCACTTT.

The chain has TRBV7-8 and TRBJ2-2; no firm D call. Per germline, CDR1 SGHVS and CDR2 FQNEAQ. The CDR3 consists of 12 residues. Between the trimmed V and J ends, which lost 5 bases and 3 bases, there was a span of 4 bases. The DNA of the CDR3 is TGTGCCAGCAGCCTTCACACCGGGGAGCTGTTTTTT. Protein: CASSLHTGELFF.

The rearrangement joins TRBV6-6 to TRBJ1-4; D not resolved. This CDR3 has 13 amino acids. CDR1 and CDR2 from the germline V gene are MNHNY and SVGAGI (reference sequence). The germline V and J ends were trimmed by 5 bases and 3 bases, with 7 bases remaining between them. The CDR3 here is CASSQRPNEKLFF. CDR3 bases: TGTGCCAGCAGTCAGAGGCCTAATGAAAAACTGTTTTTT.

This chain links TRBV20-1 with TRBJ2-5; D unclear. This CDR3 is built from 11 residues. The V gene lost 3 bases and the J gene lost 4 bases, with 6 bases spanning the gap. Germline-derived CDR1 and CDR2 are DFQATT and SNEGSKA (reference sequence). CDR3 nucleotides: TGCAGTGCTAGTGTCGGAGAGACCCAGTACTTC. This codes for CSASVGETQYF.

This clone was seen a handful of times. The genes are TRBV5-1 and TRBJ2-7; no clear D. The germline V and J ends were trimmed by 4 bases and 7 bases, with 9 bases remaining between them. Germline CDR1 reads SGHRS; CDR2 reads YFSETQ. This CDR3 is 11 amino acids long. CDR3 in amino acids: CASSTGQEQYF. In DNA, the CDR3 is TGCGCCAGCAGCACTGGTCAGGAGCAGTACTTC.

The V call is TRBV2, the J call TRBJ2-2; 8 bases match TRBD1. The CDR3 totals 18 residues. The junction had 16 bases not matched to a gene; V was cut back by 5 bases and J by 5 bases. CDR1 SNHLY and CDR2 FYNNEI come from the germline V gene. The DNA of the CDR3 is TGTGCCAGCAGTAAATCGATCTCAGGGGGCGTCAGGACCGGGGAGCTGTTTTTT. It specifies CASSKSISGGVRTGELFF.

The V call is TRBV7-8, the J call TRBJ2-7; 13 positions agree with TRBD2. Germline trimming cut 7 bases from V and 6 bases from J; bases unmatched to any gene: 12. CDR1 SGHVS and CDR2 FQNEAQ come from the germline V gene. The CDR3 loop spans 16 amino acids. The CDR3 region is CASTPAPLAGGSEQYF. CDR3 sequence (DNA): TGTGCCAGCACCCCCGCCCCACTAGCGGGGGGGTCCGAGCAGTACTTC.

As DNA, the CDR3 is TGTGCCAGCAGTGATCAAAAGCGGGAGCGGGGAGAGACCCAGTACTTC. Translated: CASSDQKRERGETQYF. The chain employs TRBV28 and TRBJ2-5; 8 nucleotides line up with TRBD2. Germline lookup yields CDR1 MDHEN and CDR2 SYDVKM. The CDR3 has 16 residues. J was trimmed by 4 bases and V by 5 bases; bases with no gene match: 12.

The chain has TRBV5-5 and TRBJ2-7; no clear D. Trimming cost V 0 bases and J 2 bases, with 9 bases left between them. Looked up from germline, CDR1 is SGHKS and CDR2 is YYEKEE (reference sequence). CDR3 length: 14 amino acids. The CDR3 spells CASSLGYDAYEQYF. CDR3 coding DNA: TGTGCCAGCAGCTTGGGTTACGACGCCTACGAGCAGTACTTC.

The chain carries TRBV11-2 and TRBJ2-1; 12 bases align to TRBD2. There are 16 residues in the CDR3. Germline CDR1 and CDR2: SGHAT and FQNNGV. After removal of 5 bases from V and 7 bases from J, the junction contained 9 bases not matched to a gene. The CDR3 sequence is CASSPTLAGGSNEQFF. The CDR3 DNA is TGTGCCAGCAGCCCTACCCTAGCGGGGGGGTCGAATGAGCAGTTCTTC.

The chain carries TRBV15 and TRBJ2-5; D is possibly TRBD1 (5 bases). The CDR3 runs to 14 residues. The ends were cut back, 0 bases at V and 6 bases at J, with 11 bases in the middle. Germline-derived CDR1 and CDR2 are LNHNV and YYDKDF (reference sequence). CDR3 protein: CATSREPGWQTQYF. The DNA for the CDR3 is TGTGCCACCAGCAGAGAACCAGGGTGGCAGACCCAGTACTTC.

A word on this clone: One base away lies a much larger clone, so this may be a sequencing read error. CDR3 sequence (DNA): TGTGCCAGCAGCTTTCTAGGCGAGCAGTACTTC. It translates to CASSFLGEQYF. The chain employs TRBV5-6 and TRBJ2-7; D call uncertain. The CDR3 is 11 residues long. Germline V gene lookup returns CDR1 SGHDT and CDR2 YYEEEE. V shed 2 bases and J shed 6 bases, with 6 bases lying between them.

J is TRBJ1-4 and V is TRBV4-1; possibly TRBD1 for D (6 bases). Per germline, CDR1 MGHRA and CDR2 YSYEKL. This CDR3 comprises 14 residues. Trimming cost V 1 base and J 8 bases, with 11 bases left between them. The DNA of the CDR3 is TGCGCCAGCAGCCAAGGACAGGCTGGCGAAAAACTGTTTTTT. Its protein product is CASSQGQAGEKLFF.

The gene calls are TRBV6-1 and TRBJ2-3, with 7 nucleotides matching TRBD2. J gave up 0 bases and V 6 bases, and 3 bases lay outside the gene matches. Per germline, CDR1 MNHNS and CDR2 SASEGT. There are 14 residues in the CDR3. The CDR3 loop reads CASSWTSSTDTQYF. The DNA of the CDR3 is TGTGCCAGCAGCTGGACTAGTAGCACAGATACGCAGTATTTT.

This chain connects TRBV6-1 to TRBJ1-1; D ambiguous. Trimming left V 6 bases short and J 1 base short, with 12 bases between. From germline, CDR1 is MNHNS and CDR2 SASEGT. The CDR3 loop spans 14 amino acids. Written as DNA, the CDR3 is TGTGCCAGCAGGAACTTAAATGGGAACACTGAAGCTTTCTTT. It yields the protein CASRNLNGNTEAFF.

As regards this clone: One junction end disagrees with the germline gene, perhaps due to a read error. The rearrangement links TRBV27 to TRBJ2-5; D call uncertain. Germline assignment: CDR1 MNHEY and CDR2 SMNVEV (reference sequence). The CDR3 sequence is 14 residues long. The chain's CDR3 is CASSLSTLLETQYF. The CDR3 bases are TGTGCCAGCAGTCTATCAACCTTATTGGAGACCCAGTACTTC.

V gene TRBV6-5 combines with J gene TRBJ2-7, with D perhaps matching TRBD1 or TRBD2 (5 bases each). V was cut by 6 bases and J by 3 bases, with 12 bases left in between. The CDR3 is made up of 13 amino acids. Germline V gives CDR1 MNHEY, CDR2 SVGAGI. This CDR3 reads CASRELDSYEQYF. CDR3 nucleotides: TGTGCCAGCAGGGAACTAGACAGCTACGAGCAGTACTTC.